Listed below are T cell receptor beta chains from one sample, sequenced in a study of cytomegalovirus exposure and HLA in healthy donors. Clones were read by immunoSEQ multiplex PCR, and TCRdb kept only the in-frame ones, dropping some. This sample has 150,000 to 200,000 clones, with 75% to 80% found just once. The sample consisted of PBMCs. Receptor source: a man aged 35 to 55 in good health and CMV-seropositive. The CDR3 runs from the conserved cysteine through the conserved F or W. Fields, in order: D gene, V gene, J gene, clone size, CDR3 protein. A D gene is named only where the DNA matches it firmly. Some rows mark clone size as missing; the rest say once, few, many or name a class of expanded clone.

>NA|TRBV27|TRBJ1-1|NA
CASSFARNTEAFF
>NA|TRBV5-4|TRBJ2-4|NA
CASSLESIQYF
>NA|TRBV11-2|TRBJ2-5|NA
CASSFSHQETQYF
>NA|TRBV29-1|TRBJ1-1|NA
CSVELSRGGAFF
>TRBD1|TRBV10-3|TRBJ2-6|NA
CAISVQGSGANVLTF
>TRBD1|TRBV30|TRBJ2-6|NA
CACGGQGLSGANGLTF
>NA|TRBV2|TRBJ1-1|few
CATLKSGAGTEAFF
>NA|TRBV11-3|TRBJ2-7|NA
CASSLQGTSYEQYF
>TRBD2|TRBV19|TRBJ2-7|NA
CASSTSGRGDEQYF
>NA|TRBV12-5|TRBJ1-1|NA
CASGLRRDTEAFF
>NA|TRBV7-9|TRBJ2-3|NA
CASSFSGADTQYF
>NA|TRBV18|TRBJ1-1|NA
CASSQGGLNTEAFF
>NA|TRBV5-1|TRBJ2-7|NA
CASSGGTSPYEQYF
>NA|TRBV6-1|TRBJ1-5|medium-sized
CASSEFGIRSPVRGQPQHF
>NA|TRBV28|TRBJ1-5|once
CASTGADRSDSNQPQHF
>NA|TRBV2|TRBJ1-2|NA
CASSDSRVDGYTF
>NA|TRBV9|TRBJ2-1|NA
CASSVANEQFF
>NA|TRBV5-4|TRBJ1-4|once
CASSTQGGEKLFF
>TRBD1|TRBV28|TRBJ2-7|NA
CASTPGQGNYEQYF
>TRBD2|TRBV5-1|TRBJ2-7|few
CASSLDGVWASGRAEYF
>TRBD2|TRBV4-2|TRBJ2-3|NA
CASSQALGLAGGRDTQYF
>NA|TRBV28|TRBJ2-7|NA
CASSVESGSSPEQYF
>NA|TRBV2|TRBJ1-1|NA
CASSVSRDTEAFF
>TRBD2|TRBV5-1|TRBJ2-1|NA
CASSLLAGLGNEQFF
>TRBD2|TRBV9|TRBJ2-2|once
CASSPPGTSGAGELFF
>NA|TRBV4-1|TRBJ2-2|NA
CASSRIGEGVTGELFF
>NA|TRBV4-1|TRBJ2-5|NA
CASSTSLPRPRETQYF
>NA|TRBV5-6|TRBJ2-1|NA
CASSTGTPRIHEQFF
>TRBD1|TRBV11-2|TRBJ1-5|once
CASSIGQGVRGGPQHF
>NA|TRBV28|TRBJ2-2|NA
CASSLGLLNTGELFF
>TRBD2|TRBV10-2|TRBJ2-1|NA
CASRPSGIYNEQFF
>NA|TRBV9|TRBJ2-3|NA
CASSPAGLLFTDTQYF
>TRBD1|TRBV2|TRBJ2-5|NA
CASSTGTGLETQYF
>NA|TRBV5-4|TRBJ1-4|once
CASSLAGIGGKLFF
>NA|TRBV21-1|TRBJ1-6|NA
CASSPGGSRRNSPLHF
>TRBD2|TRBV2|TRBJ2-1|NA
CASYRPQREKNEQFF
>TRBD2|TRBV5-4|TRBJ2-7|NA
CASSLVAGGPVGEQYF
>NA|TRBV13|TRBJ2-5|NA
CASTVGGSKETQYF